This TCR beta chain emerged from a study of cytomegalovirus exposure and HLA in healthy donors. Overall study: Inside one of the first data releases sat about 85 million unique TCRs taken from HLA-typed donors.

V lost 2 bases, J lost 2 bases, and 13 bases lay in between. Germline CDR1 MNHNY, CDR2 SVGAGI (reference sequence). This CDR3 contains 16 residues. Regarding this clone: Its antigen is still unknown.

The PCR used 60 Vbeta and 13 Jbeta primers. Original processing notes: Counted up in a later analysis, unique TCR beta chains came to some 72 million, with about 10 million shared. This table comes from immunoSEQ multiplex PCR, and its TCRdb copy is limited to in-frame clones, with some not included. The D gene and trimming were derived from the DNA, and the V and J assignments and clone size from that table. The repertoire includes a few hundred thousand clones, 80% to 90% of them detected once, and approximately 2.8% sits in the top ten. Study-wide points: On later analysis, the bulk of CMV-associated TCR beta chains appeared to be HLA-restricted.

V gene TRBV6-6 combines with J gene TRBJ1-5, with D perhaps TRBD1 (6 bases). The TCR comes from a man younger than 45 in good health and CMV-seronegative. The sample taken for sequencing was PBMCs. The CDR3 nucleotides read TGTGCCAGCAGTTACGCGGCAGGGGAACGCAATCAGCCCCAGCATTTT. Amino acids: CASSYAAGERNQPQHF.